The rows below give T cell receptor beta chains drawn from one sample of a study of blood T cell repertoires in COVID-19. The repertoire was sequenced with immunoSEQ multiplex PCR; TCRdb's copy has only in-frame clones and lacks some. The repertoire has tens of thousands of clones, roughly 72% of them found once; the top ten carry 20% to 25%. The sequenced material came from peripheral blood. These receptor sequences come from a woman aged 55-70 years in a cohort sampled during active or convalescent COVID-19. Both conserved end residues are part of each CDR3. A D gene is named only where the DNA matches it firmly. Rows may omit the clone size; those that give it use once, few, many or a size class.

TRBV6-5	NA	NA	TRBJ1-2	TGTGCCAGCAGTTACTTCGGGGGGGGCTACACCTTC	CASSYFGGGYTF
TRBV30	NA	NA	TRBJ2-2	TGTGCCTGGACCGGTCGGGCCGGGGAGCTGTTTTTT	CAWTGRAGELFF
TRBV5-5	NA	NA	TRBJ2-1	TGTGCCAGCAGCTTGAGGGGGGGCCGAGGCAATGAGCAGTTCTTC	CASSLRGGRGNEQFF
TRBV7-2	NA	NA	TRBJ1-3	TGTGCCAGCAGCTTTCTAGGACATTTCTCTGGAAACACCATATATTTT	CASSFLGHFSGNTIYF
TRBV30	NA	TRBD1	TRBJ1-6	TGTGCCTGGAGGGACAGGGTAACTTCACCCCTCCACTTT	CAWRDRVTSPLHF
TRBV4-2	NA	NA	TRBJ2-1	TGTGCCAGCAGCCAAGACCCAGGATCGGATGAGCAGTTCTTC	CASSQDPGSDEQFF
TRBV3-1/TRBV3-2	few	NA	TRBJ1-1	TGTGCCAGCAGCCAACCCCCGTACACTGAAGCTTTCTTT	CASSQPPYTEAFF
TRBV18	NA	NA	TRBJ1-1	TGTGCCAGCTCACCAACCCGCGGGAACACTGAAGCTTTCTTT	CASSPTRGNTEAFF
TRBV19	NA	TRBD1	TRBJ2-7	TGTGCCAGTAGTATCTGGACAGGGGGCTACGAGCAGTACTTC	CASSIWTGGYEQYF
TRBV5-1	NA	NA	TRBJ2-1	TGCGCCAGCAGCTCTGGTGGGACTGGGCTGGATGAGCAGTTCTTC	CASSSGGTGLDEQFF
TRBV3-1/TRBV3-2	NA	NA	TRBJ1-3	TGTGCCAGCAGCCACTCCACAGGCTCTGGAAACACCATATATTTT	CASSHSTGSGNTIYF
TRBV4-2	NA	NA	TRBJ2-7	TGTGCCAGCAGCCAAGATCCCTATTCCTACGAGCAGTACTTC	CASSQDPYSYEQYF
TRBV19	NA	NA	TRBJ1-2	TGTGCCAGTAGTATTCAGGTGAATAACTATGGCTACACCTTC	CASSIQVNNYGYTF
TRBV7-3	few	TRBD1	TRBJ2-5	TGTGCCAGCAGCCCGACAGGGTCGGTTGGAGAGACCCAGTACTTC	CASSPTGSVGETQYF
TRBV9	NA	NA	TRBJ2-1	TGTGCCAGCAGCGTAGTGGGCAGGGGAAATGAGCAGTTCTTC	CASSVVGRGNEQFF
TRBV5-1	NA	NA	TRBJ1-3	TGCGCCAGCAGCTTCGGGAGCTCTGGAAACACCATATATTTT	CASSFGSSGNTIYF
TRBV6-5	once	NA	TRBJ1-1	TGTGCCAGCAGTCTGTTTGGAGGGGACACTGAAGCTTTCTTT	CASSLFGGDTEAFF
TRBV20-1	NA	TRBD2	TRBJ2-1	TGCAGTGCTAGTGGGACTAGCGGGGGGCGGGATGAGCAGTTCTTC	CSASGTSGGRDEQFF
TRBV6-5	NA	TRBD1	TRBJ1-2	TGTGCCAGCAGTTACCTCAGGGGGCATGGCTACACCTTC	CASSYLRGHGYTF
TRBV4-1	once	TRBD1	TRBJ1-1	TGCGCCAGCAGCCAAGGCAGGGGGAGGAACACTGAAGCTTTCTTT	CASSQGRGRNTEAFF
TRBV11-2	NA	TRBD1	TRBJ1-4	TGTGCCAGCAGCTTAGGGACAGGGGGCGCCTCTTCTAATGAAAAACTGTTTTTT	CASSLGTGGASSNEKLFF
TRBV2	NA	NA	TRBJ1-1	TGTGCCAGCAGCTTAGGGGGGGACGGTGAGAACACTGAAGCTTTCTTT	CASSLGGDGENTEAFF
TRBV14	NA	TRBD1	TRBJ1-2	TGTGCCAGCAGCCAAGTCACGGGACAGATACATGGCTACACCTTC	CASSQVTGQIHGYTF
TRBV10-2	NA	TRBD1	TRBJ1-1	TGCGCCAGCAGTGTCCGGACAGGGTTGGTTGACACTGAAGCTTTCTTT	CASSVRTGLVDTEAFF
TRBV4-1	NA	TRBD2	TRBJ2-4	TGCGCCAGCAGCCAATATTGGGGGGGGGAACCTTTAAAAAACATTCAGTACTTC	CASSQYWGGEPLKNIQYF
TRBV28	NA	NA	TRBJ2-7	TGTGCCAGCATGCCAGGGGTTTCCTACGAGCAGTACTTC	CASMPGVSYEQYF
TRBV2	NA	NA	TRBJ2-1	TGTGCCAGCAGTGGTGAGGCGGGGTCCCTCTGGGATGAGCAGTTCTTC	CASSGEAGSLWDEQFF
TRBV7-8	NA	NA	TRBJ2-6	TGTGCCAGCAGCTTAGGGGCGGGCTCTGGGGCCAACGTCCTGACTTTC	CASSLGAGSGANVLTF
TRBV2	NA	NA	TRBJ2-3	TGTGCCAGCAGTGGACCGGGAGTCGGGGGAGATACGCAGTATTTT	CASSGPGVGGDTQYF
TRBV2	few	NA	TRBJ1-2	TGTGCCAGCAGTGACAGGGCACCCTATGGCTACACCTTC	CASSDRAPYGYTF
TRBV3-1/TRBV3-2	NA	TRBD1	TRBJ2-1	TGTGCCAGCAGCCAAAACAGGGGTAATGAGCAGTTCTTC	CASSQNRGNEQFF
TRBV3-1/TRBV3-2	few	TRBD1	TRBJ1-2	TGTGCCAGCAGCCAAGGTCGTGGCGCGGGGACAGGGAGGTCTGGCTACACCTTC	CASSQGRGAGTGRSGYTF
TRBV5-6	NA	NA	TRBJ2-7	TGTGCCAGCAGCTTGGGGGGCGGATTCTACGAGCAGTACTTC	CASSLGGGFYEQYF
TRBV10-3	NA	NA	TRBJ2-5	TGTGCCATCAGTGAGTCTTTAGGGGCGCAAGAGACCCAGTACTTC	CAISESLGAQETQYF
TRBV20-1	NA	NA	TRBJ2-5	TGCAGTGCTAGTATAGTTAGCGGAGCGGAGACCCAGTACTTC	CSASIVSGAETQYF
TRBV28	few	NA	TRBJ2-3	TGTGCCAGCAGTTTTTGGCTGGGGAGCGGCTATGATACGCAGTATTTT	CASSFWLGSGYDTQYF
TRBV5-6	medium-sized	TRBD1	TRBJ1-1	TGTGCCAGCAGCCTCAGGGGGACTGAAGCTTTCTTT	CASSLRGTEAFF
TRBV27	NA	TRBD1	TRBJ2-1	TGTGCCAGCAGTCCAGACAGGGGATCCTACAATGAGCAGTTCTTC	CASSPDRGSYNEQFF
TRBV5-4	NA	TRBD1	TRBJ1-2	TGTGCCAGCAGCTTGGAGTGGCTTGGAGGGGGCCATGGCCCCATCTATGGCTACACCTTC	CASSLEWLGGGHGPIYGYTF
TRBV7-9	NA	NA	TRBJ2-7	TGTGCCAGCAGCACAACGGCAGGGGAAGTCTCCTACGAGCAGTACTTC	CASSTTAGEVSYEQYF
TRBV5-1	NA	TRBD1	TRBJ2-7	TGCGCCAGCAGCTACGATGGACAGGGATATTTCGAGCAGTACTTC	CASSYDGQGYFEQYF
TRBV5-1	NA	NA	TRBJ1-3	TGCGCCAGCAGCTTGGCCGGCAGGGAGGCCACCATATATTTT	CASSLAGREATIYF
TRBV7-8	NA	NA	TRBJ2-5	TGTGCCAGCAGCACCCTCTCTGGGGGCCTGAGAGGGGAGACCCAGTACTTC	CASSTLSGGLRGETQYF
TRBV29-1	NA	NA	TRBJ2-7	TGCAGCGTTGAAGTGGGGCAGGGGTACTCCTACGAGCAGTACTTC	CSVEVGQGYSYEQYF
TRBV4-2	NA	TRBD2	TRBJ2-1	TGTGCCAGCAGCCAAGTAGTTTCCTTGCGCGGGGGGCAGTTCTTC	CASSQVVSLRGGQFF
TRBV15	NA	NA	TRBJ2-2	TGTGCCACCAGCAGATCTCTGGGCAGGGTAGACGGGGAGCTGTTTTTT	CATSRSLGRVDGELFF
TRBV5-1	NA	NA	TRBJ2-3	TGCGCCAGCAGCTTGGATCCGGGGACTCGCACAGATACGCAGTATTTT	CASSLDPGTRTDTQYF
TRBV4-2	NA	TRBD2	TRBJ2-7	TGTGCCAGCAGCGAGACTAGCGGGGGGTCATACGAGCAGTACTTC	CASSETSGGSYEQYF
TRBV3-1/TRBV3-2	NA	NA	TRBJ2-3	TGTGCCAGCAGCCAAACGAGGACAGATACGCAGTATTTT	CASSQTRTDTQYF
TRBV6-5	NA	NA	TRBJ1-1	TGTGCCAGCAGTTACTCAGGGGGGGCGAACACTGAAGCTTTCTTT	CASSYSGGANTEAFF
TRBV7-9	few	NA	TRBJ2-2	TGTGCCAGCAACCTTTACGGGGACACGAACACCGGGGAGCTGTTTTTT	CASNLYGDTNTGELFF
TRBV2	NA	NA	TRBJ1-1	TGTGCCAGCCTAATAACAGGGAACACTGAAGCTTTCTTT	CASLITGNTEAFF
TRBV28	NA	TRBD1	TRBJ1-2	TGTGCCAGCAGTCTCTGGAACAGGGGATCGGATGGCTACACCTTC	CASSLWNRGSDGYTF
TRBV12-3/TRBV12-4	few	TRBD1	TRBJ2-7	TGTGCCAGCGAAGGACAGGACACCTACGAGCAGTACTTC	CASEGQDTYEQYF